The 31 T cell receptor beta chains given below trace back to one sample, sequenced in a study of CD8 T cells in ankylosing spondylitis. MiXCR, run by TCRdb on the 5' RACE reads, gives a single entry per CDR3 protein. The sample lists 250,000 to 350,000 distinct CDR3 sequences, about a fifth seen once, with 3.5% in the top ten. The specimen sequenced was blood, either unsorted or a sorted T cell fraction (not recorded which). The receptors come from a female donor with ankylosing spondylitis or in good health (not recorded which).

The J gene is TRBJ2-1, the V gene TRBV20-1; TRBD2 is a possible D gene (6 bases). Germline CDR1 and CDR2: DFQATT and SNEGSKA (reference sequence). Trimming removed 0 bases from V and 2 bases from J, with 11 bases in between. This CDR3 spans 15 amino acids. The CDR3 coding sequence is TGCAGTGCTAGAGATCTTCGCGGGACCTACAATGAGCAGTTCTTC. It specifies CSARDLRGTYNEQFF.

Only a few counts were recorded for this clonotype. The chain joins TRBV20-1 to TRBJ1-1, with TRBD1 as a possible D gene (5 bases). The V and J ends lost 4 bases and 5 bases respectively, with 11 bases between them. This CDR3 contains 12 residues. Per germline, CDR1 DFQATT and CDR2 SNEGSKA (reference sequence). CDR3 DNA: TGCAGTGCTACAGGGCTGGGAACTGAAGCTTTCTTT. This encodes CSATGLGTEAFF.

This clonotype was counted only a few times. The J gene is TRBJ1-2, the V gene TRBV12-3 or TRBV12-4; the D is unclear. This CDR3 spans 13 amino acids. The V and J ends lost 5 bases and 7 bases respectively, with 14 bases between them. The CDR3 DNA reads as TGTGCCAGCAGTCTCGGAGGCAGATTTGGCTACACCTTC. Amino acid sequence: CASSLGGRFGYTF.

This chain connects TRBV29-1 to TRBJ2-5; D perhaps matches TRBD1 (5 bases). From germline, CDR1 is SQVTM and CDR2 ANQGSEA. The ends were cut back, 5 bases at V and 0 bases at J, with 13 bases in the middle. The CDR3 is made up of 14 amino acids. In nucleotides, the CDR3 is TGCAGCGTTTTGAGCAGGGTGCACCAAGAGACCCAGTACTTC. This encodes CSVLSRVHQETQYF.

In this sample, this clonotype turned up many times. The genes are TRBV10-3 and TRBJ2-5; 9 nucleotides line up with TRBD1. Trimming at V came to 0 bases and at J to 2 bases, leaving 4 bases not matched to a gene. This CDR3 region has 16 residues. Germline CDR1 ENHRY, CDR2 SYGVKD. The CDR3 coding sequence is TGTGCCATCAGTGAGTCACCGGGACAGGGACAAGAGACCCAGTACTTC. It encodes CAISESPGQGQETQYF.

The V gene is TRBV29-1, the J gene TRBJ2-1; D might be TRBD2 (5 bases). The CDR3 is 16 residues long. CDR1 is SQVTM, CDR2 ANQGSEA, per germline. V lost 2 bases and J 2 bases, leaving 16 bases between the germline ends. This chain's CDR3 is CSVEHPADPTYNEQFF. CDR3 nucleotides: TGCAGCGTTGAACACCCAGCGGACCCCACCTACAATGAGCAGTTCTTC.

The J gene is TRBJ1-5, the V gene TRBV12-3 or TRBV12-4; 8 bases match TRBD1. Trimming at V came to 0 bases and at J to 6 bases, leaving 10 bases not matched to a gene. The CDR3 length is 17 residues. CDR3 sequence: CASSLARGGQGTQPQHF. Written as DNA, the CDR3 is TGTGCCAGCAGTTTAGCCAGGGGCGGACAGGGTACTCAGCCCCAGCATTTT.

The table lists this clonotype with many counts. V and J are TRBV7-2 and TRBJ1-1; D uncertain. CDR3 size: 12 residues. Germline CDR1 reads SGHTA; CDR2 reads FQGNSA. Trimming pared 7 bases from V and 2 bases from J, leaving 8 bases between. As DNA, the CDR3 is TGTGCCAGCATCCAACCCAACACTGAAGCTTTCTTT. Translated, it gives CASIQPNTEAFF. Full variable domain (missing parts from reference TRBV7-2 and TRBJ1-1): GAGVSQSPSNKVTEKGKDVELRCDPISGHTALYWYRQSLGQGLEFLIYFQGNSAPDKSGLPSDRFSAERTGGSVSTLTIQRTQQEDSAVYLCASIQPNTEAFFGQGTRLTVV.

This clonotype occurred many times. This chain connects TRBV7-8 to TRBJ1-1; D is unresolved. CDR3 length: 13 residues. The germline V gene has CDR1 SGHVS and CDR2 FQNEAQ. The V end lost 1 base, the J end lost 11 bases, and 14 bases lay between the germline ends. The CDR3 DNA sequence: TGTGCCAGCAGCTTAGTCCCGGAGGCTGGCGCTTTCTTT. Its protein is CASSLVPEAGAFF.

This clonotype was observed a few times. The chain couples TRBV28 to TRBJ2-1; TRBD2 aligns across 7 bases. The germline V gene encodes CDR1 MDHEN and CDR2 SYDVKM. The CDR3 totals 15 residues. The V gene end was trimmed by 6 bases and the J gene end by 7 bases; junction bases not matched to a gene: 12. CDR3 amino acids: CASSPEAGIVNEQFF. DNA for the CDR3: TGTGCCAGCAGCCCCGAAGCGGGAATCGTGAATGAGCAGTTCTTC.

This chain links TRBV20-1 with TRBJ1-4; D might be TRBD1 (6 bases). The V and J ends lost 3 bases and 8 bases respectively, with 13 bases between them. The germline gives CDR1 DFQATT, CDR2 SNEGSKA (reference sequence). This CDR3 spans 13 amino acids. CDR3 bases: TGCAGTGCTAGTCCGGGGGGCGAAGAAAAACTGTTTTTT. Amino acids: CSASPGGEEKLFF.

This clonotype was recorded at least ten times. V is TRBV12-3 or TRBV12-4 and J is TRBJ1-4; 12 nucleotides agree with TRBD1. The V segment lost 5 bases and the J segment 10 bases; nucleotides outside the gene matches: 5. CDR3 length: 14 residues. The CDR3 DNA sequence: TGTGCCAGCAGTCCGGGGACAGGGGGCGGAAAACTGTTTTTT. Its translation: CASSPGTGGGKLFF.

V gene TRBV24-1 combines with J gene TRBJ2-5; 7 bases agree with TRBD1. With 1 base clipped from V and 5 bases from J, the junction kept 6 bases outside the gene matches. Germline CDR1 and CDR2: KGHDR and SFDVKD. The CDR3 is 15 residues long. The CDR3 sequence: CATSDLQGRGETQYF. DNA of the CDR3: TGTGCCACCAGTGATTTACAGGGGAGAGGGGAGACCCAGTACTTC.

The CDR3 spells CASSVEAGDGSETQYF. The CDR3 DNA follows: TGTGCCAGCAGCGTAGAAGCGGGAGATGGAAGTGAGACCCAGTACTTC. V and J are TRBV9 and TRBJ2-5, with 8 nucleotides matching TRBD2. CDR1 is SGDLS, CDR2 YYNGEE, per germline. This CDR3 contains 16 residues. The V and J ends lost 0 bases and 5 bases, in that order; junction bases with no gene match: 9.

This clonotype was counted between two and nine times. The V and J genes are TRBV18 and TRBJ2-3; D gene uncertain. CDR3 length: 15 amino acids. Germline V gene data show CDR1 as KGHSH and CDR2 as LQKENI. Trimming took 7 bases from V and 0 from J, leaving 14 bases between them. Here the CDR3 DNA reads TGTGCCAGCTTACCGAGGACGGCTAGCACAGATACGCAGTATTTT. This gives the protein CASLPRTASTDTQYF.

This chain links TRBV7-2 with TRBJ2-4, with 9 positions matching TRBD2. Germline V gene lookup returns CDR1 SGHTA and CDR2 FQGNSA. The CDR3 is made up of 17 amino acids. The junction had 10 bases not matched to a gene; V was cut back by 1 base and J by 6 bases. CDR3 loop: CASSLVGSGSFGNIQYF. In DNA form, the CDR3 reads TGTGCCAGCAGCTTAGTTGGTAGCGGGAGTTTCGGAAACATTCAGTACTTC.

The table lists this clonotype with a count of one. The CDR3 sequence: CASSLASGKIYEQYF. Here the CDR3 DNA reads TGCGCCAGCAGCTTGGCGAGCGGGAAAATCTACGAGCAGTACTTC. V is TRBV5-1 and J is TRBJ2-7; 7 bases are shared with TRBD2. With V trimmed by 0 bases and J by 3 bases, 6 bases remained unmatched. Germline values: CDR1 SGHRS, CDR2 YFSETQ. The CDR3 spans 15 residues.

The chain uses TRBV5-1 and TRBJ2-3, with D maybe TRBD2 (6 bases). Germline V gene data show CDR1 as SGHRS and CDR2 as YFSETQ. CDR3 length: 15 amino acids. V lost 4 bases to trimming and J lost 1 base, with 13 bases between them. CDR3 sequence (DNA): TGCGCCAGCAGCAGCTGGGACTGGCGCACAGATACGCAGTATTTT. Its translation is CASSSWDWRTDTQYF.

This sequence joins TRBV7-2 and TRBJ2-5; TRBD2 aligns across 10 bases. The V gene end was trimmed by 0 bases and the J gene end by 5 bases; junction bases not matched to a gene: 6. The CDR3 is made up of 16 amino acids. CDR1 and CDR2 (germline): SGHTA, FQGNSA. The CDR3 loop is CASSLASGRAGETQYF. CDR3 sequence (DNA): TGTGCCAGCAGCTTAGCGAGCGGGAGGGCGGGGGAGACCCAGTACTTC.

Only a few counts were recorded for this clonotype. The chain employs TRBV20-1 and TRBJ2-3; TRBD2 matches at 12 bases. Germline-derived CDR1 and CDR2 are DFQATT and SNEGSKA (reference sequence). The V gene end was trimmed by 5 bases and the J gene end by 8 bases; junction bases not matched to a gene: 8. CDR3 length: 14 amino acids. CDR3 sequence: CSARLAGVRGTQYF. In DNA, the CDR3 is TGCAGTGCTCGACTAGCGGGAGTCCGGGGTACGCAGTATTTT.

This clonotype appeared a few times. The CDR3: CASSVRSDRARRGTEAFF. The CDR3, as DNA: TGTGCCAGCAGCGTAAGGTCGGACAGGGCCAGAAGGGGGACTGAAGCTTTCTTT. This chain uses TRBV9 with TRBJ1-1; 8 nucleotides align to TRBD1. V lost 1 base to trimming and J lost 5 bases; unmatched junction nucleotides: 16. This CDR3 spans 18 amino acids. Germline CDR1 is SGDLS and CDR2 is YYNGEE.

This clonotype was seen only a few times. The V gene is TRBV5-6, the J gene TRBJ2-7; 8 bases are a match to TRBD1. The CDR3 loop spans 15 amino acids. The germline V gene encodes CDR1 SGHDT and CDR2 YYEEEE. V shed 3 bases and J 6 bases; nucleotides not matched to a gene: 11. CDR3 loop: CASSSDTGTGIEQYF. The CDR3 DNA follows: TGTGCCAGCAGCTCGGATACCGGGACAGGCATCGAGCAGTACTTC.

The rearrangement links TRBV20-1 to TRBJ2-1; 8 bases agree with TRBD2. J lost 5 bases, V lost 3 bases, and 9 bases had no gene match. The germline V gene has CDR1 DFQATT and CDR2 SNEGSKA (reference sequence). The length of the CDR3 is 15 residues. This chain's CDR3 is CSASYGLAGNNEQFF. The CDR3, as DNA: TGCAGTGCTAGCTATGGCCTAGCGGGCAACAATGAGCAGTTCTTC.

In nucleotides, the CDR3 is TGTGCCAGCTCACCGTACCGACAACGGGACAACTCTGGAAACACCATATATTTT. Its protein product is CASSPYRQRDNSGNTIYF. The genes are TRBV18 and TRBJ1-3; possibly TRBD1 for D (6 bases). CDR1 and CDR2 from the germline V gene are KGHSH and LQKENI. CDR3 length: 18 amino acids. Trimming shortened V by 3 bases and J by 0 bases, and 18 bases separated the two germline ends.

The genes are TRBV12-3 or TRBV12-4 and TRBJ2-5; 7 nucleotides agree with TRBD1. V dropped 3 bases and J dropped 0; count of bases not matched to a gene: 4. This CDR3 is built from 15 residues. The CDR3 DNA follows: TGTGCCAGCAGTTTTCGACAGGGCTACCAAGAGACCCAGTACTTC. It specifies CASSFRQGYQETQYF.

J is TRBJ2-5 and V is TRBV6-5; 7 bases fit TRBD2. This CDR3 has 13 amino acids. From germline, CDR1 is MNHEY and CDR2 SVGAGI. V gave up 4 bases and J gave up 2 bases; unmatched junction bases: 1. In nucleotides, the CDR3 is TGTGCCAGCAGTTGGGGGGGTCAAGAGACCCAGTACTTC. Protein: CASSWGGQETQYF.

The sample holds a few counts of this clonotype. This chain connects TRBV12-3 or TRBV12-4 to TRBJ1-5; D is perhaps TRBD1 (5 bases). This CDR3 has 13 amino acids. The V gene lost 5 bases and the J gene lost 4 bases, with 9 bases spanning the gap. CDR3 loop: CASSPRQNQPQHF. In DNA, the CDR3 is TGTGCCAGCAGTCCGCGACAGAATCAGCCCCAGCATTTT.

This clonotype turned up a few times. J is TRBJ2-1 and V is TRBV28; maybe TRBD1 (6 bases). Per germline, CDR1 MDHEN and CDR2 SYDVKM. The V gene lost 6 bases and the J gene lost 6 bases, with 18 bases spanning the gap. The CDR3 sequence is 15 residues long. CDR3 DNA sequence: TGTGCCAGCAGCCATACAGGGTTAGGAGGCAATGAGCAGTTCTTC. Its translation: CASSHTGLGGNEQFF.

This clonotype was seen more than once but under ten times. This chain uses TRBV2 with TRBJ2-2, with 10 positions matching TRBD1. Germline V gives CDR1 SNHLY, CDR2 FYNNEI. The CDR3 loop spans 14 amino acids. The V and J ends lost 6 bases and 8 bases, in that order; junction bases with no gene match: 6. DNA of the CDR3: TGTGCCAGCAGCTCTCGACAGGGGGCAGGGGAGCTGTTTTTT. Its protein is CASSSRQGAGELFF.

The chain employs TRBV12-3 or TRBV12-4 and TRBJ1-1; D is uncertain. V was trimmed by 6 bases and J by 0 bases, leaving 20 bases between them. There are 17 residues in the CDR3. CDR3 nucleotide sequence: TGTGCCAGCAGCAACCTCGACCTAATCGGGATGAACACTGAAGCTTTCTTT. Its protein product is CASSNLDLIGMNTEAFF.

This clonotype was recorded a few times. The genes are TRBV12-3 or TRBV12-4 and TRBJ2-2; D is possibly TRBD1 or TRBD2 (5 bases each). The CDR3 contains 14 residues. V lost 0 bases, J lost 5 bases, and 7 bases lay in between. In DNA, the CDR3 is TGTGCCAGCAGTTTAGCGGGACGGACCGGGGAGCTGTTTTTT. This codes for CASSLAGRTGELFF.